The entry below describes one T cell receptor beta chain. No antigen is known for it. Trimming removed 3 bases from V and 6 bases from J, with 15 bases in between. CDR1 is MDHEN, CDR2 SYDVKM, per germline. The CDR3 runs 15 residues. Measured with immunoSEQ multiplex PCR; TCRdb has only the in-frame clones, and not every one. The table has 2.3 million or so clones, 93% seen once. These data originate in a study of shared clonotypes between healthy human individuals. Study information: A donor's plate count was three for CD4 naive and three for CD4 memory; CD8 naive had two and CD8 memory one. Whole-study results and caveats: Depth was large, yet rarefaction showed that sorted-subset sequencing was incomplete.

The sequence was obtained from a man aged 18 to 29 in good health. Some clones in this sample may be carry-over from other donors' samples. This chain connects TRBV28 to TRBJ2-1; D is uncertain. Source material: naive CD4+ T cells from PBMCs. Subset: CD45RA+ positively selected. The chain's CDR3 is CASSFGVRMFNEQFF. CDR3 nucleotide sequence: TGTGCCAGCAGTTTTGGCGTGCGGATGTTCAATGAGCAGTTCTTC.